These 3 T cell receptor beta chains were all obtained from the same sample, sequenced in a study of human T cells and chemical hapten exposure. Indicated time point: patch test 1, 2 weeks after DPC sensitization. Treatment meaning: therapeutic diphenylcyclopropenone sensitization with weekly scalp DPC. TCRdb re-called the RACE reads through MiXCR, storing one row per CDR3 protein. The data contain approximately 80,000 distinct CDR3 sequences, around 7% of them seen just once; the ten biggest clones take up around 1.5%. The sample in question was whole blood, obtained in connection with sensitization to the hapten diphenylcyclopropenone (DPC). The receptors originated from a woman aged 30 to 39 with alopecia areata. Some clones in this sample may be carry-over from other donors' samples.

The chain joins TRBV3-1 to TRBJ2-3, with D possibly being TRBD2 (5 bases). This CDR3 region has 13 residues. Germline V gene lookup returns CDR1 LGHDT and CDR2 YNNKEL (reference sequence). Trimming removed 7 bases from V and 4 bases from J, with 12 bases in between. CDR3 residues: CASNSPGSDTQYF. As DNA, the CDR3 is TGTGCCAGCAACTCACCGGGGTCAGATACGCAGTATTTT.

This clonotype was recorded many times. The V and J genes are TRBV2 and TRBJ2-3, with 9 bases fitting TRBD2. Unmatched junction bases numbered 8, after V lost 9 bases and J lost 4 bases. Germline V gene lookup returns CDR1 SNHLY and CDR2 FYNNEI. This CDR3 spans 14 amino acids. CDR3 sequence reads: CASFKGLAPDTQYF. For the CDR3, the DNA is TGTGCCAGTTTCAAGGGACTAGCTCCAGATACGCAGTATTTT.

This clonotype was recorded many times. The gene calls are TRBV29-1 and TRBJ1-1; 7 bases align to TRBD1. The V gene end was trimmed by 5 bases and the J gene end by 3 bases; junction bases not matched to a gene: 9. CDR1 and CDR2 from the germline V gene are SQVTM and ANQGSEA. This CDR3 is built from 14 residues. CDR3 loop: CSVWADRADTEAFF. The DNA for the CDR3 is TGCAGCGTTTGGGCCGACAGGGCGGACACTGAAGCTTTCTTT.